The sequence of this TCR beta chain was determined in a study of T cell responses to AZD1222 COVID-19 vaccine (dated by TCRdb to about 2021). Context from the whole study: TCR sequencing covered roughly 230 trial participants: 200 to 220 given two doses of AZD1222 and around 26 given two doses of MenACWY control vaccine. Enrollment into the trials was organized by age into subgroups of 18-55, 56-69 and 70-plus years, and those subgroups contained about 160, 30 and 59 TCR-sequenced participants, respectively. The investigation overall reported the following: Conclusions about previously exposed vaccinees were limited because only six AZD1222 recipients were SARS-CoV-2 seropositive at baseline. Because no day 14 peak-response samples were available, repertoires were characterized only after the peak T cell response. A significant rise in spike-specific TCR breadth and depth was observed after two AZD1222 doses relative to day 0 and relative to MenACWY recipients. CD4 TCRs associated with the vaccine covered the entire spike protein, and the dominant responses were in regions 160-218 and 743-854. Participants were mostly white British, with more females than males. The authors suggested clonal diversity may have been underestimated. Nearly half of unique spike-specific TCRs reportedly recognized epitopes outside regions mutated in the B.1.351 and B.1.1.7 variants. The 56-69-year group was small, and its depth increase did not reach significance, likely because of low power.

In the paper's terms, the time point label means: about 28 days (+/-7) after the second vaccine dose. AZD1222 recipients whose second dose came at about 4 weeks and those whose second dose came at about 12 weeks were combined into one group, since spike-specific TCR depth and breadth did not differ between the two schedules. Vaccinee samples came from UK trials COV001 and COV002, including a single-blind randomized controlled phase 2/3 trial of AZD1222 (ChAdOx1 nCoV-19) in healthy adults. For TCRbeta chain sequencing, PBMC samples were collected from trial participants at day 0 and at day 28 after the second dose. Comment on this clone: It lacks a known antigen. No quality values exist for individual bases; no much larger clone is one base distant.

The CDR3 regions of human TCRbeta chains were analyzed by immunosequencing. The authors processed their data as follows. Repertoire TCRs were checked for matches against a reference library of SARS-CoV-2-specific TCRs that had been generated using the MIRA antigen-specificity platform. Breadth was defined as the fraction of unique TCRs that were SARS-CoV-2-associated. Depth was defined as the fraction of total T cells that were SARS-CoV-2-associated. Each spike-specific TCR was assigned to its reactive spike region and to a CD4 or CD8 class using the MIRA data. Log10-transformed breadth and depth values were compared by one-way ANOVA with Sidak's multiple comparisons tests. TCRdb holds this immuneACCESS table with in-frame rearrangements only. Some clones are missing; in checked studies, unresolved V genes explain under half, and the rest has no known cause. V, J and clone size derive from that table, while D and trimming were established from the DNA sequence. A total of 150,000 to 200,000 clones appear in this sample, under 95% of them only once. Together, the top ten hold 1.3% of the sample.

Via the germline V gene, CDR1 is SGHRS and CDR2 YFSETQ. Measured from the cysteine to the phenylalanine, the CDR3 is 14 residues long. Just the 42-base CDR3 DNA is kept, in frame starting at base 1. Trimming leaves V shorter by 1 base and J shorter by 2 bases, with the junction holding 2 bases beyond the gene matches. The rearrangement joined TRBV5-1 to TRBJ2-7; 8 bases in the junction line up with TRBD1. This TCR came from an adult who received the AZD1222 COVID-19 vaccine. The sample consisted of peripheral blood, taken 28 days after the second AZD1222 dose. The DNA reads as follows: TGCGCCAGCAGCTTGAAACAGGGGGCCTACGAGCAGTACTTC. Its coded protein is CASSLKQGAYEQYF.